This paragraph reports one T cell receptor beta chain. Recruited during active infection, patients (from Seattle) were subsequently followed longitudinally. The source of the sample is a study of blood T cell repertoires in COVID-19. Study information: Acute and convalescent COVID-19 samples came from the United States, Italy and Spain. Nucleic acid was either cDNA or gDNA, and it came from T cells, B-cell-depleted T cells, or PBMCs.

The data were produced by immunoSEQ multiplex PCR, yet TCRdb's version contains in-frame clones alone and is incomplete. The data show under 450,000 clones, approximately 86% seen once. This sequence originates from a woman aged 55-70 years with COVID-19, enrolled during active disease. Material for sequencing was peripheral blood.

CDR3 in DNA: TGTGCCAGCAGCTCTATCCCGGGGGAGACCCAGTACTTC. Translating it yields CASSSIPGETQYF. The chain combines TRBV7-9 with TRBJ2-5, with D perhaps TRBD2 (5 bases). V lost 4 bases and J lost 5, with 11 bases in between. This CDR3 is built from 13 residues. Per the germline V gene, CDR1 is SEHNR and CDR2 is FQNEAQ (reference sequence).